This T cell receptor beta chain was observed in a study of shared clonotypes between healthy human individuals. V lost 7 bases to trimming and J lost 7 bases, with 13 bases between them. From germline, CDR1 is MDHEN and CDR2 SYDVKM. The CDR3 has 12 residues. The method was immunoSEQ multiplex PCR; TCRdb's version includes in-frame clones alone and lacks a portion of them. This sample has 2 million to 2.5 million clones, with roughly 92% found just once. This TCR came from a man between 18 and 35 years old in good health. Some clones in this sample may be carry-over from other donors' samples. The V call is TRBV28, the J call TRBJ1-1; possibly TRBD1 for D (6 bases). The sample consisted of naive CD4+ T cells from PBMCs. Subset specified: CD45RA+ positively selected. As DNA, the CDR3 is TGTGCCAGCACCACCCAGGGGATTGAAGCTTTCTTT. Translated: CASTTQGIEAFF.